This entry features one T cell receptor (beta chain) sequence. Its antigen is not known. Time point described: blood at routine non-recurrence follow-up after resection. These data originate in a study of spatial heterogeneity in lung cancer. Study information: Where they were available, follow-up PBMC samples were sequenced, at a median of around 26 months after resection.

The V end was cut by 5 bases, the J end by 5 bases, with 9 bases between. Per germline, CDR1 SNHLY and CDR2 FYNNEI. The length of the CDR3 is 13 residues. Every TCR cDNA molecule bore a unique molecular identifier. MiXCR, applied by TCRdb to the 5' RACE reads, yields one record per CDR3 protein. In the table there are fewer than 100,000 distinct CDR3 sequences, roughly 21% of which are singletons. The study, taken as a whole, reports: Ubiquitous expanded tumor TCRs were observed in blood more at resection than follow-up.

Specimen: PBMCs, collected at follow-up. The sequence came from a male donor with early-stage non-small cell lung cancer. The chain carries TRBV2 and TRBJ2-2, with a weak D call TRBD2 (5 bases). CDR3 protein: CASSFGETGELFF. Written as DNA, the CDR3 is TGTGCCAGCAGTTTTGGGGAGACCGGGGAGCTGTTTTTT.